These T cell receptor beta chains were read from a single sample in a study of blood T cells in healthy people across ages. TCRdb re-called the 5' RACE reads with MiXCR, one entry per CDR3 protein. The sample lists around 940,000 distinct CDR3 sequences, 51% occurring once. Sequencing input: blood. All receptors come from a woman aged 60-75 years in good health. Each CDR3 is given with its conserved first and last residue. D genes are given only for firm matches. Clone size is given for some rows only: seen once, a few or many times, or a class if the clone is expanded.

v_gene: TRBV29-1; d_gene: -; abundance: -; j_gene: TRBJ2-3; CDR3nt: TGCAGCGGTAGGGGAGTAAGCACAGATACGCAGTATTTT; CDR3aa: CSGRGVSTDTQYF
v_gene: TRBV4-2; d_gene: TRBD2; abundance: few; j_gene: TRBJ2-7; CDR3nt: TGTGCCAGCAGCCAGCAAAGCGGGAGGGCCTACGAGCAGTACTTC; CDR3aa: CASSQQSGRAYEQYF
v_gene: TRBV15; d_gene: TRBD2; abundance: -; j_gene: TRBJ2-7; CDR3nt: TGTGCCACCAGCCCTCAGTGGGAGGGCCCCTACGAGCAGTACTTC; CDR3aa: CATSPQWEGPYEQYF
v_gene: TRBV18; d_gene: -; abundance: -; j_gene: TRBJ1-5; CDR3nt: TGTGCCAGCTCTTCGACTATACAAAATCAGCCCCAGCATTTT; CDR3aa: CASSSTIQNQPQHF
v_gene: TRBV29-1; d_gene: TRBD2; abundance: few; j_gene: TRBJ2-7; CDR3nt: TGCAGCGTCCCAGCGGGAGGAGGAGAGCAGTACTTC; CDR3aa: CSVPAGGGEQYF
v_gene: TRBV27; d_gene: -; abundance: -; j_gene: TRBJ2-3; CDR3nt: TGTGCCAGCAGCTCGCAGGGGCTTAGCACAGATACGCAGTATTTT; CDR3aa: CASSSQGLSTDTQYF
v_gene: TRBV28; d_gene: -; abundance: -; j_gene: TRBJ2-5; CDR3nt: TGTGCCAGCAGCCAAGGAGGGACCAGGGCCCAGTACTTC; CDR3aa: CASSQGGTRAQYF
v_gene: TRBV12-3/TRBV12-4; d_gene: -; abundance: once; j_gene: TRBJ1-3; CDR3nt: TGTGCCAGCAGTTCAAGGAAAAGTGGAAACACCATATATTTT; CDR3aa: CASSSRKSGNTIYF
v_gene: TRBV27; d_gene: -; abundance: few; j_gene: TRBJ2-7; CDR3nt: TGTGCCAGCGGCTTATTCGGAGAGCGAACCTACGAGCAGTACTTC; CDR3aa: CASGLFGERTYEQYF
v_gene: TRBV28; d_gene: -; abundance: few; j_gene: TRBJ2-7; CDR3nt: TGTGCCAGCCAAGGGTCGGAGAGCTCCTACGAGCAGTACTTC; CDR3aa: CASQGSESSYEQYF
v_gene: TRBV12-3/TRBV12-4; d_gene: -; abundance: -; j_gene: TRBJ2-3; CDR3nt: TGTGCCAGCAGTTTAGAGTACCCTAGCACAGATACGCAGTATTTT; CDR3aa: CASSLEYPSTDTQYF
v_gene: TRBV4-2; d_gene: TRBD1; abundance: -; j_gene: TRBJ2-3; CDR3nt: TGTGCCAGCAGCCAAACTGGACAGGAGGAGGATACGCAGTATTTT; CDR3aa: CASSQTGQEEDTQYF
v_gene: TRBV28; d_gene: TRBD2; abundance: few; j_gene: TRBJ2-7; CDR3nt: TGTGCCACCCGGGGGGCCTACGAGCAGTACTTC; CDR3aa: CATRGAYEQYF
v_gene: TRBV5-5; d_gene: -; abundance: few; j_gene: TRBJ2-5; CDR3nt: TGTGCCAGCACTCGAAGGGGGGCGCTCCCCCAAGAGACCCAGTACTTC; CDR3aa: CASTRRGALPQETQYF
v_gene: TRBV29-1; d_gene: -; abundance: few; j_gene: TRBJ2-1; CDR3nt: TGCAGCGGGATTAGCGAGTGGGGCTCCAACAATGAGCAGTTCTTC; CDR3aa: CSGISEWGSNNEQFF
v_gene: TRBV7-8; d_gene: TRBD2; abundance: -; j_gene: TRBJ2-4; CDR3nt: TGTGCCAGCAGCAATAGCGGGGAGGCCAAAAACATTCAGTACTTC; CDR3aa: CASSNSGEAKNIQYF
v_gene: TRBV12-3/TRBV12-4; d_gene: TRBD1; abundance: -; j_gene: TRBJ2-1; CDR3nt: TGTGCCAGCAAGGTTTGGGGACAGGGGATTCGGGAGCAGTTCTTC; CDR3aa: CASKVWGQGIREQFF
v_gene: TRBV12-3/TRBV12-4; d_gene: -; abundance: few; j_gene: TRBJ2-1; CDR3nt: TGTGCCAGCAGTTGGGGGCCAAACGAGCAGTTCTTC; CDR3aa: CASSWGPNEQFF
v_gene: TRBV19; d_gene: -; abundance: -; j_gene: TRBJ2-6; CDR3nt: TGTGCCAGTAACCCCGGACGTACTGGGGCCAACGTCCTGACTTTC; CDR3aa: CASNPGRTGANVLTF
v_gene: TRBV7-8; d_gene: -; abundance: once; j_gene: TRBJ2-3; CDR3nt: TGTGCCAGCAAAAAAGTTGGGGGAGGTAGCACAGATACGCAGTATTTT; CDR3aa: CASKKVGGGSTDTQYF
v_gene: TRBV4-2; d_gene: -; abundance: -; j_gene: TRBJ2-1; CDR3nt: TGTGCCAGCAGCCAAGACCCGGACAGCGTAAGCTCCTACAATGAGCAGTTCTTC; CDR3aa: CASSQDPDSVSSYNEQFF
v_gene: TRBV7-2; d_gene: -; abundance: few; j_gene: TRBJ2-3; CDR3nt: TGTGCCAGCAGCCCGGCGAAAGCAGATACGCAGTATTTT; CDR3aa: CASSPAKADTQYF
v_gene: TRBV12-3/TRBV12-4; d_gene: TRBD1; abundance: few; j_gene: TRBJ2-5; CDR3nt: TGTGCCAGCAGTTTAAGGACAGGGACGTACCAAGAGACCCAGTACTTC; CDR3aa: CASSLRTGTYQETQYF
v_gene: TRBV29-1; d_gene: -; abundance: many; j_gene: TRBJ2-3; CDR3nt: TGCAGCGTTAGCTCCGGTTTGGTCACAGATACGCAGTATTTT; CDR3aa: CSVSSGLVTDTQYF
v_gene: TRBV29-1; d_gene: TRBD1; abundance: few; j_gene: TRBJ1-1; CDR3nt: TGCAGCGCCCTAGGACAGGGAGTATATGACACTGAAGCTTTCTTT; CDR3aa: CSALGQGVYDTEAFF
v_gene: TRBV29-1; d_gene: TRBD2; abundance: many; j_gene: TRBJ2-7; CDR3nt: TGCAGCGTCTTAGCGGGACCAAGTTCCTACGAGCAGTACTTC; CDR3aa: CSVLAGPSSYEQYF
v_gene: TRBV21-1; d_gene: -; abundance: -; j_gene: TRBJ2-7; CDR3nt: TGTGCCAGTAGCAAAGGGGCCCGGGGGAGGCATGTATACGAGCAGTACTTC; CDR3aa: CASSKGARGRHVYEQYF
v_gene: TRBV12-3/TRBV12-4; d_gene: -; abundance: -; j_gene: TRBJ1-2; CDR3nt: TGTGCCAGCAGCTCGGTAGTTACCTATGGCTACACCTTC; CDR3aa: CASSSVVTYGYTF
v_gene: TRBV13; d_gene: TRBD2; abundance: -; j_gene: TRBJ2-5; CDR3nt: TGTGCCAGCAGCCCCCGGACTAGAATCAATGAGCAGTACTTC; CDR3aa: CASSPRTRINEQYF
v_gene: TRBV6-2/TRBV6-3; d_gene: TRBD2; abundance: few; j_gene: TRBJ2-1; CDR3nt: TGTGCCAGCAGCCCGTTCGGGCTAGCGGTGGATGAGCAGTTCTTC; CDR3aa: CASSPFGLAVDEQFF
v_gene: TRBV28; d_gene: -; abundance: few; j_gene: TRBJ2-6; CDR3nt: TGTGCCAGCAGCCGTCACGGGTCTGGGGCCAACGTCCTGACTTTC; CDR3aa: CASSRHGSGANVLTF
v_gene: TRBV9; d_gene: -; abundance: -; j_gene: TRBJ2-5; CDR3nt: TGTGCCAGCAGCGTAGTAGGGGGTCTAGAGACCCAGTACTTC; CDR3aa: CASSVVGGLETQYF
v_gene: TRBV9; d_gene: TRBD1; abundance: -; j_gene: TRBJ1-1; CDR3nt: TGTGCCAGCAGCCAGGGGGCGAGTGAAGCTTTCTTT; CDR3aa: CASSQGASEAFF
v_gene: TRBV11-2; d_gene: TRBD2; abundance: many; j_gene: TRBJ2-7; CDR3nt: TGTGCCAGCAGCTTAAGTAGCGGGAGGGCCCTCTCCTACAATGAGCAGTACTTC; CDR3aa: CASSLSSGRALSYNEQYF